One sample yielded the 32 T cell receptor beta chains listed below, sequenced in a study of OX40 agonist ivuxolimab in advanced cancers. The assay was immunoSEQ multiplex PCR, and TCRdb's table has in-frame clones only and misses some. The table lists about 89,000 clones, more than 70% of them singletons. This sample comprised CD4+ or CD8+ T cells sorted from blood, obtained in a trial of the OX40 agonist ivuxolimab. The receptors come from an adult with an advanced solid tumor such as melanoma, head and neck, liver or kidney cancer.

The CDR3: CASSSYHNEKLFF. In nucleotides, the CDR3 is TGTGCCAGCAGCTCCTACCATAATGAAAAACTGTTTTTT. This chain links TRBV7-2 with TRBJ1-4; D ambiguous. CDR1 and CDR2 (germline): SGHTA, FQGNSA. The CDR3 length is 13 residues. The germline V and J ends were trimmed by 4 bases and 4 bases, with 7 bases remaining between them.

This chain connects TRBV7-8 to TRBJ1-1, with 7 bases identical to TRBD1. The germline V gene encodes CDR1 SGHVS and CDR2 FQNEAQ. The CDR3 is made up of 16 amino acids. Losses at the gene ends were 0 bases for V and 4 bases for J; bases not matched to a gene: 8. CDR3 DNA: TGTGCCAGCAGCTTAGCCCGGGCAGGGGGTCCCACTGAAGCTTTCTTT. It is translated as CASSLARAGGPTEAFF.

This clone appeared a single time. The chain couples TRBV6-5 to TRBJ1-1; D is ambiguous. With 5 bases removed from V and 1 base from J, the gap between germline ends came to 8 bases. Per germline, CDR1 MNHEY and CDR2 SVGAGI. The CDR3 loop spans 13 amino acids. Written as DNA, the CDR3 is TGTGCCAGCAGTCTCCTCAGGAACACTGAAGCTTTCTTT. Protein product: CASSLLRNTEAFF.

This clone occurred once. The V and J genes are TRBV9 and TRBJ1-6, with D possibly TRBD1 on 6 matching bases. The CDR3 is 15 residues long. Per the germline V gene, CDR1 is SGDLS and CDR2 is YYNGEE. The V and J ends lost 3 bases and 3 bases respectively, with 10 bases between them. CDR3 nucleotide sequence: TGTGCCAGCAGCGAGGGGGGATACTATAATTCACCCCTCCACTTT. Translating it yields CASSEGGYYNSPLHF.

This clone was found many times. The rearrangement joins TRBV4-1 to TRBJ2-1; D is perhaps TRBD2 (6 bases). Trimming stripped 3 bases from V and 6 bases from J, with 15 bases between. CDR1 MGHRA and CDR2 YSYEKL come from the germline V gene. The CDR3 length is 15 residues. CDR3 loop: CASSQGLQVSNEQFF. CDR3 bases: TGCGCCAGCAGCCAGGGACTCCAAGTCTCCAATGAGCAGTTCTTC.

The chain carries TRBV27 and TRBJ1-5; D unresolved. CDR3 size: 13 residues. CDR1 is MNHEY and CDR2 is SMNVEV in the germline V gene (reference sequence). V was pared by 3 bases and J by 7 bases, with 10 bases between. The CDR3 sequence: CASSLGWEQPQHF. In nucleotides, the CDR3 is TGTGCCAGCAGTTTGGGGTGGGAACAGCCCCAGCATTTT.

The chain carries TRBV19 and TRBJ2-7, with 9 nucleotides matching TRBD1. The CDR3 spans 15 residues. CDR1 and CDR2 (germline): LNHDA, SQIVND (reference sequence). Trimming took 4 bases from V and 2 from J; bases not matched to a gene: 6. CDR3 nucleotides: TGTGCCAGTAGTACCGGGACAGGGCCGGCCTACGAGCAGTACTTC. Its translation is CASSTGTGPAYEQYF.

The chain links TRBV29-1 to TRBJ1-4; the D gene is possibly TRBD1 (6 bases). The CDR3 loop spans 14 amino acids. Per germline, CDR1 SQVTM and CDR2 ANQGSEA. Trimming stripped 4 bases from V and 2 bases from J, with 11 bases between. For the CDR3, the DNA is TGCAGCGTTGGGGATCAGGGGACTAATGAAAAACTGTTTTTT. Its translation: CSVGDQGTNEKLFF.

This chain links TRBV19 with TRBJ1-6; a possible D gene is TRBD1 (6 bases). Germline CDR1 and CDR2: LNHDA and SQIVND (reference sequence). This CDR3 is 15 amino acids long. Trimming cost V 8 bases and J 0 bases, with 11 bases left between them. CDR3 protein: CASRDRSSYNSPLHF. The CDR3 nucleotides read TGTGCCAGTCGCGACAGGAGCTCCTATAATTCACCCCTCCACTTT.

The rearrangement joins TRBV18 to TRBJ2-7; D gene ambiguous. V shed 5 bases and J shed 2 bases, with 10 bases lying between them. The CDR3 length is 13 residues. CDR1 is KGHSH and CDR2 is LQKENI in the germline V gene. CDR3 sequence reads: CASSAATAYEQYF. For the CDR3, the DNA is TGTGCCAGCTCAGCCGCAACGGCCTACGAGCAGTACTTC.

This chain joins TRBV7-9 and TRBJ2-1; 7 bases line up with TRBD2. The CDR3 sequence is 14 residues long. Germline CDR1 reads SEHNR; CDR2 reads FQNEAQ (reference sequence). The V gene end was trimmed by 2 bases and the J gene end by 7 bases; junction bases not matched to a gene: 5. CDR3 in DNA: TGTGCCAGCAGCTTAAGGGAGGGAGGGAATGAGCAGTTCTTC. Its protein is CASSLREGGNEQFF. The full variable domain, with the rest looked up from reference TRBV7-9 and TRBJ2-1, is DTGVSQNPRHKITKRGQNVTFRCDPISEHNRLYWYRQTLGQGPEFLTYFQNEAQLEKSRLLSDRFSAERPKGSFSTLEIQRTEQGDSAMYLCASSLREGGNEQFFGPGTRLTVL.

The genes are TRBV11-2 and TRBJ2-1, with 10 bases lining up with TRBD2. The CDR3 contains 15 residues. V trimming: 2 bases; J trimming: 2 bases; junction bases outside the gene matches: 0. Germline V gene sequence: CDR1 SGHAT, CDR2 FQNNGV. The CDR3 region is CASSLTSGTYNEQFF. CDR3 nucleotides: TGTGCCAGCAGCTTAACTAGCGGGACCTACAATGAGCAGTTCTTC.

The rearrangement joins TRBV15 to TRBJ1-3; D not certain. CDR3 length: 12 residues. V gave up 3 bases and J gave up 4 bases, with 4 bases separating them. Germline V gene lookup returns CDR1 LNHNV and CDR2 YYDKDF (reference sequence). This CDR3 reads CATSSVGNTIYF. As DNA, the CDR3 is TGTGCCACCAGCAGCGTCGGAAACACCATATATTTT.

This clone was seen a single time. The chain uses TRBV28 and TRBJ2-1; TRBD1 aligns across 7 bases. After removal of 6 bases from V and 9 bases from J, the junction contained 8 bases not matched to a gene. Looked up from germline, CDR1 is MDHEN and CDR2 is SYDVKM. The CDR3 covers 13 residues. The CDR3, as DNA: TGTGCCAGCAGACAGGGGCTACTTGGTGAGCAGTTCTTC. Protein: CASRQGLLGEQFF.

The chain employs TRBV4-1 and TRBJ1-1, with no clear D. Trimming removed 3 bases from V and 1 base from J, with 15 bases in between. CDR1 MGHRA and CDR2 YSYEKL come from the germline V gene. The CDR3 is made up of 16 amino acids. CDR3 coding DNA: TGCGCCAGCAGCCAGGGTGTCGGCTTTACGAACACTGAAGCTTTCTTT. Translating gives CASSQGVGFTNTEAFF.

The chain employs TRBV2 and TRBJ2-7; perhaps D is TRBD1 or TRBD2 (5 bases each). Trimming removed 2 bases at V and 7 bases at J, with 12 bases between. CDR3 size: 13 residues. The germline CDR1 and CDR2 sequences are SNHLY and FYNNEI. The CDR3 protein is CASSERGSGEQYF. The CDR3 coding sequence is TGTGCCAGCAGTGAAAGGGGTTCGGGGGAGCAGTACTTC.

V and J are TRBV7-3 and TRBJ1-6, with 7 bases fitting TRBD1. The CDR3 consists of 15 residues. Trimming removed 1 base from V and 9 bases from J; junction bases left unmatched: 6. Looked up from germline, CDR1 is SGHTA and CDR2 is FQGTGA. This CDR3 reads CASSLMGTAASPLHF. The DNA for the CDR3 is TGTGCCAGCAGCTTAATGGGGACAGCGGCTTCACCCCTCCACTTT.

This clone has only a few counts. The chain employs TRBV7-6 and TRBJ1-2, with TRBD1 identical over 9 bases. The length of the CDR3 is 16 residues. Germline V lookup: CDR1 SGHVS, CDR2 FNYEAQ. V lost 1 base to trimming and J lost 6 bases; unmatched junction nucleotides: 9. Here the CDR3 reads CASSLVETGGEDGYTF. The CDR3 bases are TGTGCCAGCAGCTTAGTAGAGACAGGGGGAGAAGATGGCTACACCTTC. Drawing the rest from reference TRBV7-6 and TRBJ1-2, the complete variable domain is GAGVSQSPRYKVTKRGQDVALRCDPISGHVSLYWYRQALGQGPEFLTYFNYEAQQDKSGLPNDRFSAERPEGSISTLTIQRTEQRDSAMYRCASSLVETGGEDGYTFGSGTRLTVV.

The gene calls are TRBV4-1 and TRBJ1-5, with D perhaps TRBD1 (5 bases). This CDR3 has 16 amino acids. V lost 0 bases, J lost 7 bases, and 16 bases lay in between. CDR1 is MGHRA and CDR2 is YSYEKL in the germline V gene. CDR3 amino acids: CASSQDERGRGQPQHF. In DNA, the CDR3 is TGCGCCAGCAGCCAAGATGAGAGGGGACGGGGGCAGCCCCAGCATTTT.

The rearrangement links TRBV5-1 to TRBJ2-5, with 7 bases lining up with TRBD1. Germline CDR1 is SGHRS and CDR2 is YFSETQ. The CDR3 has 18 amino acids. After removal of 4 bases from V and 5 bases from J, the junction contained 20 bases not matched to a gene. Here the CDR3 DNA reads TGCGCCAGCAGCCCAGCCCTAATAGGAGCAGGGGGAAGTGAGACCCAGTACTTC. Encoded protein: CASSPALIGAGGSETQYF. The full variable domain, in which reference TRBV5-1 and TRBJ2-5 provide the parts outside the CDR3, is KAGVTQTPRYLIKTRGQQVTLSCSPISGHRSVSWYQQTPGQGLQFLFEYFSETQRNKGNFPGRFSGRQFSNSRSEMNVSTLELGDSALYLCASSPALIGAGGSETQYFGPGTRLLVL.

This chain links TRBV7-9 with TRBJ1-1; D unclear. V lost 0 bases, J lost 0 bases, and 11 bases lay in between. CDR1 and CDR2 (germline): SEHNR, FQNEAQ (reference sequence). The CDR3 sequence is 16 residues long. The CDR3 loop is CASSLAHGMMNTEAFF. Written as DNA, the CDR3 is TGTGCCAGCAGCTTAGCGCACGGAATGATGAACACTGAAGCTTTCTTT.

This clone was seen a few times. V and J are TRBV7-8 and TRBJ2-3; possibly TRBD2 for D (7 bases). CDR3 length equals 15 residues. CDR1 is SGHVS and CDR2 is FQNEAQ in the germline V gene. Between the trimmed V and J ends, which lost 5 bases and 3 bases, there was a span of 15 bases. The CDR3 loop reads CASSRGAGWTDTQYF. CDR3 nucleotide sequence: TGTGCCAGCAGCCGGGGGGCGGGTTGGACAGATACGCAGTATTTT.

The CDR3 region is CASSLARATLSYNEQFF. The CDR3, as DNA: TGTGCCAGCAGCTTAGCGAGGGCGACGCTTTCCTACAATGAGCAGTTCTTC. The V call is TRBV7-9, the J call TRBJ2-1; perhaps TRBD2 as D (5 bases). V lost 0 bases and J lost 1, with 13 bases in between. Germline assignment: CDR1 SEHNR and CDR2 FQNEAQ (reference sequence). The CDR3 has 17 amino acids.

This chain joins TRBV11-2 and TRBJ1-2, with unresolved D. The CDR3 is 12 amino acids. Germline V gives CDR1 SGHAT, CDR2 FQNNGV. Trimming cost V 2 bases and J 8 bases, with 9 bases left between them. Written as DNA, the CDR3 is TGTGCCAGCAGCTTAAGCGGTGGGGGCTACACCTTC. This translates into CASSLSGGGYTF.

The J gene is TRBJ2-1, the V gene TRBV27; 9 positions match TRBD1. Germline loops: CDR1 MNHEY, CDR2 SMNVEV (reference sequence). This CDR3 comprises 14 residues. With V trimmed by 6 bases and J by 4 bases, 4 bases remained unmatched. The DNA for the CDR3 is TGTGCCAGCAGGGCCGGGACAGGGTACAATGAGCAGTTCTTC. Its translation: CASRAGTGYNEQFF.

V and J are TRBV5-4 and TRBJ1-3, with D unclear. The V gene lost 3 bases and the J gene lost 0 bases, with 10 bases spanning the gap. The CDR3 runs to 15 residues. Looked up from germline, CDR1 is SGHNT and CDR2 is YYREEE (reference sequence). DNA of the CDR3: TGTGCCAGCAGCTATGACGGTCGCTCTGGAAACACCATATATTTT. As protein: CASSYDGRSGNTIYF.

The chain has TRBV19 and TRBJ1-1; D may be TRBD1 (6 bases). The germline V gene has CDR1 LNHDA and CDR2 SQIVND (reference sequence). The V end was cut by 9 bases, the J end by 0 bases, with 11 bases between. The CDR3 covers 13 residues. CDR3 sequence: CASSGVMNTEAFF. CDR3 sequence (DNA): TGTGCCAGCTCAGGGGTCATGAACACTGAAGCTTTCTTT. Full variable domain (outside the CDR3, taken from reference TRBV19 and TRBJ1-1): DGGITQSPKYLFRKEGQNVTLSCEQNLNHDAMYWYRQDPGQGLRLIYYSQIVNDFQKGDIAEGYSVSREKKESFPLTVTSAQKNPTAFYLCASSGVMNTEAFFGQGTRLTVV.

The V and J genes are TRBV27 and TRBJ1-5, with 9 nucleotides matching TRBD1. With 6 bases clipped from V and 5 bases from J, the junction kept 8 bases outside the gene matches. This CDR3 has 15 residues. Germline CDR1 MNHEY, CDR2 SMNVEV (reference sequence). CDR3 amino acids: CASSPGTGIYQPQHF. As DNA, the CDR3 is TGTGCCAGCAGCCCCGGGACAGGGATATATCAGCCCCAGCATTTT.

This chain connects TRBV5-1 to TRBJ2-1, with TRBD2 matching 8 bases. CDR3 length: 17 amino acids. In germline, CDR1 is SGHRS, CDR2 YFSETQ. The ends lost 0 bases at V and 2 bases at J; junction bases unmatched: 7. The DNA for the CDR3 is TGCGCCAGCAGCTTGGCCAACCCTAGCGGGCCCTACAATGAGCAGTTCTTC. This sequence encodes CASSLANPSGPYNEQFF.

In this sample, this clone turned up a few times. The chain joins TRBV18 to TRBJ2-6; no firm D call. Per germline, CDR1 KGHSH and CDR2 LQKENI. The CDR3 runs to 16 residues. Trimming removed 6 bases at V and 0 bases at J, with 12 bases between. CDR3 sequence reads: CASSPGWLSGANVLTF. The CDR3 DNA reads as TGTGCCAGCTCGCCAGGTTGGCTCTCTGGGGCCAACGTCCTGACTTTC.

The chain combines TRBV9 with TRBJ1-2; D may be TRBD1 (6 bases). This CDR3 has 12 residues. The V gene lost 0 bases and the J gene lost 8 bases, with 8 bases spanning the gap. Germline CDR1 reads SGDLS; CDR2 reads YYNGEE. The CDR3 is CASSVDGGGYTF. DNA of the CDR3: TGTGCCAGCAGCGTAGATGGGGGCGGCTACACCTTC. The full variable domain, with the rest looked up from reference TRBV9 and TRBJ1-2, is DSGVTQTPKHLITATGQRVTLRCSPRSGDLSVYWYQQSLDQGLQFLIQYYNGEERAKGNILERFSAQQFPDLHSELNLSSLELGDSALYFCASSVDGGGYTFGSGTRLTVV.

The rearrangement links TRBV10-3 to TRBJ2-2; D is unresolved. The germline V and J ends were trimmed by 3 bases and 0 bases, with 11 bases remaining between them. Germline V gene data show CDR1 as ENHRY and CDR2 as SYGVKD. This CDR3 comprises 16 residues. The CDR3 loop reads CAISDPATSNTGELFF. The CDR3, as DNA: TGTGCCATCAGTGATCCCGCCACATCGAACACCGGGGAGCTGTTTTTT.